The 25 T cell receptor beta chains in this list originate from one sample, sequenced in a study of early stage breast cancer tumors. TCRdb keeps only in-frame clones here, not all; method: immunoSEQ multiplex PCR. The sample contains nearly 70,000 clones, approximately 80% of which appear only once. Sequencing was performed on blood. The source of these receptors is a person aged 35-49 years with breast cancer.

This sequence joins TRBV5-5 and TRBJ1-5; 7 positions agree with TRBD1. Germline CDR1 is SGHKS and CDR2 is YYEKEE (reference sequence). The CDR3 has 15 residues. Trimming cost V 4 bases and J 2 bases; bases outside gene matches: 6. This chain's CDR3 is CASSPSTGGNQPQHF. The CDR3 nucleotides are TGTGCCAGCAGCCCGAGTACAGGGGGCAATCAGCCCCAGCATTTT.

The genes are TRBV27 and TRBJ2-7; D is perhaps TRBD1 (7 bases). The CDR3 consists of 12 residues. Trimming took 5 bases from V and 5 from J, leaving 10 bases between them. In germline, CDR1 is MNHEY, CDR2 SMNVEV (reference sequence). The DNA of the CDR3 is TGTGCCAGCAGTCAGGGGGGCAACGAGCAGTACTTC. Its protein product is CASSQGGNEQYF.

The chain uses TRBV28 and TRBJ2-1; D perhaps matches TRBD2 (6 bases). The CDR3 extends over 15 amino acids. V was clipped by 5 bases and J by 7 bases, with 18 bases between them. Germline CDR1 MDHEN, CDR2 SYDVKM. The CDR3 loop is CASSPAGFTGNEQFF. The CDR3 DNA sequence: TGTGCCAGCAGTCCCGCGGGGTTTACGGGGAATGAGCAGTTCTTC.

The chain joins TRBV15 to TRBJ1-5; D remains unclear. In germline, CDR1 is LNHNV, CDR2 YYDKDF (reference sequence). Trimming took 1 base from V and 6 from J, leaving 7 bases between them. The CDR3 covers 13 residues. The CDR3 sequence is CATSRALSQPQHF. In DNA form, the CDR3 reads TGTGCCACCAGCAGAGCCCTAAGTCAGCCCCAGCATTTT.

This chain links TRBV10-2 with TRBJ2-4, with TRBD2 as a possible D gene (5 bases). Germline V gene sequence: CDR1 WSHSY, CDR2 SAAADI. The CDR3 contains 14 residues. V dropped 6 bases and J dropped 5 bases, with 14 bases sitting between them. Written as DNA, the CDR3 is TGCGCCAGCAGCTTAGTCGGAGGAGAAAACATTCAGTACTTC. This sequence encodes CASSLVGGENIQYF.

V gene TRBV19 combines with J gene TRBJ1-5, with D perhaps TRBD1 (5 bases). Germline CDR1 LNHDA, CDR2 SQIVND (reference sequence). V gave up 8 bases and J gave up 7 bases, with 15 bases separating them. This CDR3 has 13 residues. This CDR3 reads CASGGYSAQPQHF. CDR3 DNA sequence: TGTGCCAGTGGGGGTTACTCGGCACAGCCCCAGCATTTT. Variable domain in full (rest from reference TRBV19 and TRBJ1-5): DGGITQSPKYLFRKEGQNVTLSCEQNLNHDAMYWYRQDPGQGLRLIYYSQIVNDFQKGDIAEGYSVSREKKESFPLTVTSAQKNPTAFYLCASGGYSAQPQHFGDGTRLSIL.

The CDR3 loop is CASNIRSLGEQFF. Written as DNA, the CDR3 is TGTGCCAGCAATATAAGGTCCCTTGGTGAGCAGTTCTTC. This sequence joins TRBV28 and TRBJ2-1, with D uncertain. Deletions cut 7 bases from V and 9 bases from J, with 16 bases between. This CDR3 contains 13 residues. Germline V lookup: CDR1 MDHEN, CDR2 SYDVKM.

This chain connects TRBV14 to TRBJ1-2; D gene ambiguous. From germline, CDR1 is SGHDN and CDR2 FVKESK. The CDR3 totals 14 residues. The V and J ends lost 1 base and 4 bases respectively, with 10 bases between them. The CDR3 DNA is TGTGCCAGCAGCCAAGTTGATTCGTTCTATGGCTACACCTTC. Residues: CASSQVDSFYGYTF.

This clone occurred once. The chain employs TRBV5-1 and TRBJ2-3; 8 bases agree with TRBD2. Germline V gives CDR1 SGHRS, CDR2 YFSETQ. V lost 0 bases and J lost 5; bases outside the gene matches: 2. The CDR3 totals 14 residues. The chain's CDR3 is CASSLAGGGDTQYF. CDR3 nucleotides: TGCGCCAGCAGCTTGGCCGGGGGGGGAGATACGCAGTATTTT.

V is TRBV27 and J is TRBJ1-1, with TRBD1 matching over 8 bases. The length of the CDR3 is 13 residues. The ends lost 3 bases at V and 11 bases at J; junction bases unmatched: 8. Looked up from germline, CDR1 is MNHEY and CDR2 is SMNVEV (reference sequence). CDR3 sequence reads: CASSLSNRGRAFF. Here the CDR3 DNA reads TGTGCCAGCAGTTTGTCTAACAGGGGGAGGGCTTTCTTT.

The CDR3 spells CASRHGQGAYNEQFF. The CDR3 nucleotides are TGTGCCAGCAGACACGGACAGGGGGCTTACAATGAGCAGTTCTTC. The chain combines TRBV7-9 with TRBJ2-1; TRBD1 aligns across 11 bases. The J segment lost 4 bases and the V segment lost 6 bases, leaving 5 bases of the junction unmatched. The CDR3 has 15 amino acids. Looked up from germline, CDR1 is SEHNR and CDR2 is FQNEAQ (reference sequence).

V and J are TRBV11-2 and TRBJ2-2; TRBD1 is a possible D gene (6 bases). This CDR3 contains 15 residues. Per germline, CDR1 SGHAT and CDR2 FQNNGV. Trimming stripped 6 bases from V and 2 bases from J, with 13 bases between. Written as DNA, the CDR3 is TGTGCCAGCAGTTACGGGACACCCAACACCGGGGAGCTGTTTTTT. Protein product: CASSYGTPNTGELFF.

The chain employs TRBV6-1 and TRBJ1-5, with TRBD1 as a possible D gene (6 bases). Germline CDR1 is MNHNS and CDR2 is SASEGT. V shed 5 bases and J shed 6 bases, with 14 bases lying between them. The length of the CDR3 is 14 residues. Written as DNA, the CDR3 is TGTGCCAGCAGTAGGACAGAAGAGGGTCAGCCCCAGCATTTT. Encoded protein: CASSRTEEGQPQHF.

This clone showed up just a few times. This chain uses TRBV5-1 with TRBJ2-7, with a tentative D call TRBD2 (6 bases). Germline V lookup: CDR1 SGHRS, CDR2 YFSETQ. The CDR3 totals 16 residues. Trimming pared 4 bases from V and 3 bases from J, leaving 20 bases between. DNA of the CDR3: TGCGCCAGCAGCCCGGGGGAGGCAGCGAGATACTACGAGCAGTACTTC. Translated: CASSPGEAARYYEQYF.

The chain employs TRBV18 and TRBJ2-1; 10 bases map to TRBD2. V was clipped by 4 bases and J by 3 bases; unmatched bases: 3. This CDR3 region has 15 residues. Germline CDR1 is KGHSH and CDR2 is LQKENI. The CDR3 DNA follows: TGTGCCAGCTCACGGACTAGCGGCAGCTACAATGAGCAGTTCTTC. Encoded protein: CASSRTSGSYNEQFF. The full variable domain, with the rest looked up from reference TRBV18 and TRBJ2-1, is NAGVMQNPRHLVRRRGQEARLRCSPMKGHSHVYWYRQLPEEGLKFMVYLQKENIIDESGMPKERFSAEFPKEGPSILRIQQVVRGDSAAYFCASSRTSGSYNEQFFGPGTRLTVL.

This clone was detected only once. The J gene is TRBJ2-7, the V gene TRBV27; D is uncertain. Trimming removed 6 bases at V and 7 bases at J, with 13 bases between. Germline CDR1 MNHEY, CDR2 SMNVEV (reference sequence). This CDR3 has 12 residues. CDR3 in amino acids: CASRTPVGEQYF. In DNA form, the CDR3 reads TGTGCCAGCAGAACTCCAGTAGGGGAGCAGTACTTC.

This clone was detected only a few times. The chain couples TRBV2 to TRBJ1-2; perhaps TRBD1 as D (5 bases). Germline V gives CDR1 SNHLY, CDR2 FYNNEI. The CDR3 extends over 14 amino acids. The V gene lost 6 bases and the J gene lost 2 bases, with 13 bases spanning the gap. CDR3 nucleotide sequence: TGTGCCAGCAGCGAGAGACAGATAAACTATGGCTACACCTTC. Translated: CASSERQINYGYTF.

This chain links TRBV15 with TRBJ2-1; 8 bases fit TRBD2. This CDR3 comprises 12 residues. Germline V CDR1 and CDR2: LNHNV, YYDKDF (reference sequence). The J segment lost 6 bases and the V segment lost 10 bases, leaving 5 bases of the junction unmatched. CDR3 bases: TGTGCCAGTGCCGGGACTAGCAATGAGCAGTTCTTC. Residues: CASAGTSNEQFF.

The count of this clone is one. This rearrangement joins TRBV28 to TRBJ1-5, with D possibly matching TRBD1 (6 bases). Germline loops: CDR1 MDHEN, CDR2 SYDVKM. The germline V and J ends were trimmed by 8 bases and 5 bases, with 16 bases remaining between them. The CDR3 has 14 amino acids. CDR3 in amino acids: CASLRGARDQPQHF. In DNA form, the CDR3 reads TGTGCCAGCCTCCGGGGGGCGAGGGATCAGCCCCAGCATTTT.

The chain uses TRBV19 and TRBJ2-3; D possibly uses TRBD1 or TRBD2 (6 bases each). V gave up 7 bases and J gave up 7 bases, with 15 bases separating them. CDR1 LNHDA and CDR2 SQIVND come from the germline V gene (reference sequence). There are 13 residues in the CDR3. CDR3 sequence (DNA): TGTGCCAGTAACCAAGGGGGGAGTAATACGCAGTATTTT. The encoded protein is CASNQGGSNTQYF.

This clone was detected once. The genes are TRBV29-1 and TRBJ2-7; TRBD1 agrees at 10 bases. Germline-derived CDR1 and CDR2 are SQVTM and ANQGSEA. With V trimmed by 7 bases and J by 7 bases, 10 bases remained unmatched. This CDR3 is built from 13 residues. The CDR3: CSAGDRGLGEQYF. DNA for the CDR3: TGCAGCGCCGGGGACAGGGGATTGGGAGAGCAGTACTTC.

The table lists this clone with a few counts. This chain joins TRBV28 and TRBJ1-5, with TRBD1 matching 7 bases. V lost 4 bases and J lost 9; bases outside the gene matches: 9. This CDR3 contains 14 residues. Germline-derived CDR1 and CDR2 are MDHEN and SYDVKM. CDR3 residues: CASSSQGTARPQHF. CDR3 nucleotides: TGTGCCAGCAGTTCACAGGGGACGGCGCGGCCCCAGCATTTT. Complete variable domain (other parts from reference TRBV28 and TRBJ1-5): DVKVTQSSRYLVKRTGEKVFLECVQDMDHENMFWYRQDPGLGLRLIYFSYDVKMKEKGDIPEGYSVSREKKERFSLILESASTNQTSMYLCASSSQGTARPQHFGDGTRLSIL.

This clone was detected a few times. The DNA for the CDR3 is TGTGCCAGCTCACCACGGGCACAGGGGATGGGCAATCAGCCCCAGCATTTT. Translated: CASSPRAQGMGNQPQHF. The J gene is TRBJ1-5, the V gene TRBV18; 7 nucleotides line up with TRBD1. Germline-derived CDR1 and CDR2 are KGHSH and LQKENI. V was clipped by 1 base and J by 2 bases; unmatched bases: 8. The CDR3 has 17 residues.

The V call is TRBV27, the J call TRBJ2-2; D perhaps matches TRBD2 (5 bases). Trimming took 8 bases from V and 3 from J, leaving 10 bases between them. CDR3 length equals 13 residues. Germline V gene sequence: CDR1 MNHEY, CDR2 SMNVEV (reference sequence). The CDR3 spells CASRGPYTGELFF. The CDR3 nucleotides read TGTGCCAGCCGAGGGCCATACACCGGGGAGCTGTTTTTT.

The chain has TRBV6-6 and TRBJ2-7; 10 positions agree with TRBD2. The CDR3 runs 14 residues. Germline values: CDR1 MNHNY, CDR2 SVGAGI (reference sequence). Germline trimming cut 8 bases from V and 0 bases from J; bases unmatched to any gene: 4. The CDR3, as DNA: TGTGCCAGCCAATCTAGCGGGAGCTCCTACGAGCAGTACTTC. It is translated as CASQSSGSSYEQYF.